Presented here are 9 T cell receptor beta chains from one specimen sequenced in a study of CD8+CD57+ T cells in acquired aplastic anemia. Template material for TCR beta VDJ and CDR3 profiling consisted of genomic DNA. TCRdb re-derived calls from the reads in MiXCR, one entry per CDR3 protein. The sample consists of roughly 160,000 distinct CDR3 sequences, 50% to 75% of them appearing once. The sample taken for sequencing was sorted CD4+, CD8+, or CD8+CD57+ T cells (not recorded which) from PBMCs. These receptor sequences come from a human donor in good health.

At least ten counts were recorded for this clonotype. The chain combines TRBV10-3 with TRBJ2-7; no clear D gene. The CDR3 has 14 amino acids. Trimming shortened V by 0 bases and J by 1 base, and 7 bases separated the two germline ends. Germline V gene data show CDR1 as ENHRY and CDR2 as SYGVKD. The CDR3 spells CAISESRQSYEQYF. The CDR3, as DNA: TGTGCCATCAGTGAGTCTCGCCAGTCCTACGAGCAGTACTTC.

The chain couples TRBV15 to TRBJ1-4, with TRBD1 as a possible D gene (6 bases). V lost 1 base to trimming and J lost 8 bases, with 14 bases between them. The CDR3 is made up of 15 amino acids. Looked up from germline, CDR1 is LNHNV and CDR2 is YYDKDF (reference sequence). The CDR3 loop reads CATSRARGAGEKLFF. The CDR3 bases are TGTGCCACCAGCAGAGCTCGGGGGGCAGGAGAAAAACTGTTTTTT.

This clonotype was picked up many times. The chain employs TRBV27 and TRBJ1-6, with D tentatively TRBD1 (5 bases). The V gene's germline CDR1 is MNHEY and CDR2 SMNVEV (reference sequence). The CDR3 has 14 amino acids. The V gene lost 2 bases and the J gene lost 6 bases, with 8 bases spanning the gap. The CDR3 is CASSLRGSNSPLHF. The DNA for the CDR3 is TGTGCCAGCAGTTTAAGGGGCAGTAATTCACCCCTCCACTTT.

The CDR3 is CASSPSGTAPEAFF. Written as DNA, the CDR3 is TGTGCCAGCTCACCAAGCGGGACAGCCCCTGAAGCTTTCTTT. The genes are TRBV19 and TRBJ1-1; 7 bases match TRBD1. Trimming took 9 bases from V and 6 from J; bases not matched to a gene: 13. Germline-derived CDR1 and CDR2 are LNHDA and SQIVND (reference sequence). The CDR3 length is 14 residues.

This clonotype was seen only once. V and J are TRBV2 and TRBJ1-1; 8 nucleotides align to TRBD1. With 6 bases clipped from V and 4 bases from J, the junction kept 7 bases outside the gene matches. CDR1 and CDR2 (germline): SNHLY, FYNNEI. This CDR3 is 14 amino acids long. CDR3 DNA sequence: TGTGCCAGCAGGACAGGGGATGTTAGCACTGAAGCTTTCTTT. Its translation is CASRTGDVSTEAFF. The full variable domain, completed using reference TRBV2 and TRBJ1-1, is EPEVTQTPSHQVTQMGQEVILRCVPISNHLYFYWYRQILGQKVEFLVSFYNNEISEKSEIFDDQFSVERPDGSNFTLKIRSTKLEDSAMYFCASRTGDVSTEAFFGQGTRLTVV.

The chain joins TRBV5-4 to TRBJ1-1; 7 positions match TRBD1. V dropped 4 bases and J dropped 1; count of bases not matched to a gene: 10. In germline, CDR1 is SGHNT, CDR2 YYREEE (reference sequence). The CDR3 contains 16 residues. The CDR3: CASSVYTGARNTEAFF. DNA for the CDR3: TGTGCCAGCAGCGTCTATACAGGGGCACGGAACACTGAAGCTTTCTTT.

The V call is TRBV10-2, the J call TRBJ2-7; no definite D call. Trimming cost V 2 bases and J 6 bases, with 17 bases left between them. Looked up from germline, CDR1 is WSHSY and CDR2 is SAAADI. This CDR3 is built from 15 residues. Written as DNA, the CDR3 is TGCGCCAGCAGTGAGAGGAAAGCAGGAGTGGGCGAGCAGTACTTC. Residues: CASSERKAGVGEQYF.

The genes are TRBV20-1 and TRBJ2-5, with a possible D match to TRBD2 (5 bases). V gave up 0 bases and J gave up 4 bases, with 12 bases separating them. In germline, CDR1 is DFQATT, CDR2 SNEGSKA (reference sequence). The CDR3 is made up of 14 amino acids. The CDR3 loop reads CSARDPLGGETQYF. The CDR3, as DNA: TGCAGTGCTAGAGACCCACTAGGCGGAGAGACCCAGTACTTC.

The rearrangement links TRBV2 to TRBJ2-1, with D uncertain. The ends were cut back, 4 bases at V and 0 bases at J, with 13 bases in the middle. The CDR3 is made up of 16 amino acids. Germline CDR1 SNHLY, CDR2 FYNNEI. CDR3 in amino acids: CASSGTARLSYNEQFF. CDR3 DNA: TGTGCCAGCAGTGGTACGGCCAGGCTCTCCTACAATGAGCAGTTCTTC.